What follows are 28 T cell receptor beta chains derived from one specimen sequenced in a study of OX40 agonist ivuxolimab in advanced cancers. Only in-frame clones appear in the TCRdb table, and some are missing; sequencing was by immunoSEQ multiplex PCR. Of roughly 60,000 clones listed, roughly nine tenths are singletons. This specimen consisted of CD4+ or CD8+ T cells sorted from blood, obtained in a trial of the OX40 agonist ivuxolimab. The origin of the receptors is an adult with an advanced solid tumor such as melanoma, head and neck, liver or kidney cancer.

A remark on this clone: At one end, the junction sequence differs from germline, possibly due to a read error. This chain joins TRBV2 and TRBJ1-5; a weak D match, TRBD1 (5 bases). The CDR3 runs 16 residues. Germline V gene data show CDR1 as SNHLY and CDR2 as FYNNEI. The CDR3 DNA reads as TGTGCCAGCAGTGGAAGACAGACTGTTAGCAATCAGCCCCGGCATTTT. Residues: CASSGRQTVSNQPRHF.

This sequence joins TRBV5-1 and TRBJ1-4, with TRBD1 matching 8 bases. Losses at the gene ends were 4 bases for V and 6 bases for J; bases not matched to a gene: 8. The length of the CDR3 is 15 residues. Germline assignment: CDR1 SGHRS and CDR2 YFSETQ. The CDR3 spells CASSVGQGEHEKLFF. The CDR3 DNA follows: TGCGCCAGCAGCGTCGGACAGGGTGAGCATGAAAAACTGTTTTTT.

The genes are TRBV6-1 and TRBJ2-1, with 9 bases fitting TRBD2. J was trimmed by 2 bases and V by 4 bases; bases with no gene match: 6. Germline loops: CDR1 MNHNS, CDR2 SASEGT. The CDR3 has 16 residues. This chain's CDR3 is CASSARTSVAYNEQFF. The CDR3, as DNA: TGTGCCAGCAGTGCTAGGACTAGCGTCGCCTACAATGAGCAGTTCTTC.

This chain uses TRBV4-1 with TRBJ1-6; 7 bases map to TRBD1. The CDR3 totals 15 residues. V gave up 4 bases and J gave up 5 bases; unmatched junction bases: 5. CDR1 and CDR2 (germline): MGHRA, YSYEKL. CDR3 amino acids: CASSLQGTDNSPLHF. The CDR3 bases are TGCGCCAGCAGCCTACAGGGGACCGATAATTCACCCCTCCACTTT.

J is TRBJ2-2 and V is TRBV6-1, with D hard to call. Germline V gives CDR1 MNHNS, CDR2 SASEGT. Trimming stripped 5 bases from V and 8 bases from J, with 9 bases between. This CDR3 contains 12 residues. DNA for the CDR3: TGTGCCAGCAGTAGCTCAAGAGGGGAGCTGTTTTTT. It encodes CASSSSRGELFF.

The J gene is TRBJ2-1, the V gene TRBV4-3; 9 bases agree with TRBD2. CDR1 is LGHNA, CDR2 YSLEER, per germline. Trimming cost V 0 bases and J 8 bases; bases outside gene matches: 11. This CDR3 region has 17 residues. The chain's CDR3 is CASSQDNKAGGPHEQFF. The CDR3 bases are TGCGCCAGCAGCCAAGATAATAAGGCGGGGGGGCCACATGAGCAGTTCTTC.

The rearrangement links TRBV7-8 to TRBJ2-2; D is undetermined. Germline CDR1 and CDR2: SGHVS and FQNEAQ. The CDR3 is 13 residues long. V dropped 2 bases and J dropped 4 bases, with 5 bases sitting between them. CDR3 residues: CASSLISTGELFF. CDR3 sequence (DNA): TGTGCCAGCAGCTTAATAAGCACCGGGGAGCTGTTTTTT.

This chain joins TRBV7-9 and TRBJ1-4; 12 bases fit TRBD1. There are 15 residues in the CDR3. V lost 5 bases and J lost 7; bases outside the gene matches: 5. Germline CDR1 and CDR2: SEHNR and FQNEAQ (reference sequence). CDR3 amino acids: CASSPGQGASEKLFF. DNA of the CDR3: TGTGCCAGCAGCCCGGGACAGGGGGCGAGTGAAAAACTGTTTTTT.

J is TRBJ1-5 and V is TRBV18, with 10 bases aligning to TRBD1. The CDR3 is 14 residues long. After removal of 4 bases from V and 5 bases from J, the junction contained 2 bases not matched to a gene. In germline, CDR1 is KGHSH, CDR2 LQKENI. For the CDR3, the DNA is TGTGCCAGCTCACTGGACAGGGGGTATCAGCCCCAGCATTTT. Its protein is CASSLDRGYQPQHF.

The V call is TRBV5-1, the J call TRBJ2-7, with TRBD1 matching over 12 bases. Germline-derived CDR1 and CDR2 are SGHRS and YFSETQ. This CDR3 region has 15 residues. Unmatched junction bases numbered 4, after V lost 3 bases and J lost 3 bases. CDR3 amino acids: CASSWGTGGFYEQYF. The CDR3 DNA sequence: TGCGCCAGCAGCTGGGGGACAGGGGGCTTCTACGAGCAGTACTTC.

The chain joins TRBV15 to TRBJ1-6; D is unclear. The CDR3 length is 21 residues. Germline V CDR1 and CDR2: LNHNV, YYDKDF (reference sequence). Trimming stripped 5 bases from V and 4 bases from J, with 30 bases between. The chain's CDR3 is CATSSETLRPRESFYNSPLHF. In DNA form, the CDR3 reads TGTGCCACCAGCTCGGAGACGCTCCGGCCGCGGGAGTCCTTTTATAATTCACCCCTCCACTTT.

The rearrangement joins TRBV9 to TRBJ1-2, with D possibly being TRBD1 (6 bases). The CDR3 runs 15 residues. V was pared by 4 bases and J by 3 bases, with 16 bases between. CDR1 is SGDLS and CDR2 is YYNGEE in the germline V gene. The CDR3 sequence is CASSLRQDLYYGYTF. In DNA, the CDR3 is TGTGCCAGCAGCCTCAGACAGGATCTTTACTATGGCTACACCTTC.

This chain uses TRBV29-1 with TRBJ2-7, with 10 bases identical to TRBD2. J gave up 5 bases and V 7 bases, and 14 bases lay outside the gene matches. The germline V gene encodes CDR1 SQVTM and CDR2 ANQGSEA. The CDR3 has 15 amino acids. The CDR3 protein is CSAGGPSGGPDEQYF. As DNA, the CDR3 is TGCAGCGCCGGGGGACCTAGCGGGGGACCAGACGAGCAGTACTTC.

The chain combines TRBV10-2 with TRBJ1-2; D unresolved. V was clipped by 0 bases and J by 1 base, with 9 bases between them. The CDR3 consists of 15 residues. Germline CDR1 is WSHSY and CDR2 is SAAADI. The CDR3 nucleotides are TGCGCCAGCAGTGAGTCGCGCCAGCTTAACTATGGCTACACCTTC. Translation gives CASSESRQLNYGYTF.

The rearrangement joins TRBV6-5 to TRBJ2-3; D unclear. The CDR3 loop spans 12 amino acids. Germline-derived CDR1 and CDR2 are MNHEY and SVGAGI. The V end was cut by 4 bases, the J end by 4 bases, with 6 bases between. CDR3 sequence: CASSSSADTQYF. The CDR3, as DNA: TGTGCCAGCAGTTCCAGCGCAGATACGCAGTATTTT.

This chain connects TRBV2 to TRBJ1-5; no clear D. V was cut by 1 base and J by 6 bases, with 7 bases left in between. This CDR3 contains 13 residues. The germline CDR1 and CDR2 sequences are SNHLY and FYNNEI. CDR3 sequence reads: CASSEGWAQPQHF. The CDR3 region has the DNA TGTGCCAGCAGTGAAGGGTGGGCTCAGCCCCAGCATTTT.

This chain connects TRBV27 to TRBJ1-5, with D possibly TRBD1 on 5 matching bases. This CDR3 contains 16 residues. V lost 9 bases to trimming and J lost 0 bases, with 18 bases between them. The germline gives CDR1 MNHEY, CDR2 SMNVEV (reference sequence). The CDR3 region is CARNLGTPDSNQPQHF. The CDR3 DNA follows: TGTGCCAGGAACCTCGGGACGCCCGATAGCAATCAGCCCCAGCATTTT.

The chain joins TRBV6-1 to TRBJ2-2, with D unclear. This CDR3 is built from 12 residues. V shed 5 bases and J shed 6 bases, with 7 bases lying between them. Germline CDR1 and CDR2: MNHNS and SASEGT. This chain's CDR3 is CASSTFPGELFF. The CDR3 bases are TGTGCCAGCAGTACGTTCCCCGGGGAGCTGTTTTTT.

This clone turned up a few times. The chain recombines TRBV28 with TRBJ2-7; D unclear. The CDR3 is 13 residues long. Germline CDR1 and CDR2: MDHEN and SYDVKM. Trimming stripped 6 bases from V and 2 bases from J, with 11 bases between. The CDR3 here is CASRLDGPYEQYF. The CDR3 nucleotides read TGTGCCAGCAGGCTAGACGGGCCCTACGAGCAGTACTTC.

The J gene is TRBJ1-2, the V gene TRBV19; 7 bases are a match to TRBD1. CDR1 is LNHDA and CDR2 is SQIVND in the germline V gene (reference sequence). The V and J ends lost 6 bases and 7 bases, in that order; junction bases with no gene match: 11. The CDR3 totals 14 residues. CDR3 bases: TGTGCCAGTAGCACGACAGGGCTGGTCGGTGGCTACACCTTC. This encodes CASSTTGLVGGYTF.

The J gene is TRBJ2-3, the V gene TRBV7-9; 9 positions agree with TRBD1. CDR3 length: 16 amino acids. CDR1 and CDR2 from the germline V gene are SEHNR and FQNEAQ (reference sequence). With V trimmed by 5 bases and J by 3 bases, 9 bases remained unmatched. DNA of the CDR3: TGTGCCAGCAGCATCCCCTGGGACAGGGAAACAGATACGCAGTATTTT. Protein sequence: CASSIPWDRETDTQYF.

V is TRBV5-5 and J is TRBJ1-2; D is unresolved. The V gene lost 0 bases and the J gene lost 7 bases, with 16 bases spanning the gap. The CDR3 spans 15 residues. Germline CDR1 SGHKS, CDR2 YYEKEE (reference sequence). The CDR3 DNA reads as TGTGCCAGCAGCTTGGAACCGGGTTTTTCGTCTGGCTACACCTTC. Amino acids: CASSLEPGFSSGYTF.

This chain links TRBV27 with TRBJ2-7; a weak D match, TRBD1 (6 bases). Trimming removed 2 bases from V and 5 bases from J, with 22 bases in between. CDR1 and CDR2 from the germline V gene are MNHEY and SMNVEV (reference sequence). The CDR3 spans 17 residues. DNA for the CDR3: TGTGCCAGCAGTTTACGCTATTCAGGGGACCCCAAACACGAGCAGTACTTC. Translating it yields CASSLRYSGDPKHEQYF.

V usage is TRBV19 and J usage is TRBJ2-1; 13 nucleotides match TRBD2. The junction had 8 bases not matched to a gene; V was cut back by 5 bases and J by 10 bases. Germline assignment: CDR1 LNHDA and CDR2 SQIVND (reference sequence). The CDR3 is made up of 15 amino acids. For the CDR3, the DNA is TGTGCCAGTAGTCCGGGACTAGCGGGGACAGGCGAGCAGTTCTTC. Protein: CASSPGLAGTGEQFF.

The sample holds one count of this clone. This chain joins TRBV19 and TRBJ1-4, with a possible D match to TRBD1 (5 bases). The V gene lost 5 bases and the J gene lost 7 bases, with 11 bases spanning the gap. The CDR3 is 13 amino acids. Germline values: CDR1 LNHDA, CDR2 SQIVND (reference sequence). The chain's CDR3 is CASSRRDFEKLFF. The CDR3 region has the DNA TGTGCCAGTAGTCGCCGGGACTTTGAAAAACTGTTTTTT.

The chain employs TRBV7-9 and TRBJ1-4, with 11 bases that match TRBD1. V lost 4 bases to trimming and J lost 6 bases; unmatched junction nucleotides: 1. CDR3 length equals 14 residues. Per germline, CDR1 SEHNR and CDR2 FQNEAQ (reference sequence). CDR3 sequence: CASSSGQGDEKLFF. The CDR3 coding sequence is TGTGCCAGCAGCTCGGGACAGGGGGATGAAAAACTGTTTTTT.

The rearrangement joins TRBV7-9 to TRBJ2-5; D is perhaps TRBD2 (5 bases). Looked up from germline, CDR1 is SEHNR and CDR2 is FQNEAQ (reference sequence). V dropped 5 bases and J dropped 4 bases, with 23 bases sitting between them. CDR3 length equals 17 residues. As DNA, the CDR3 is TGTGCCAGCAGCCCCGGTAGATCCGGGGTGACTGGAGAGACCCAGTACTTC. It encodes CASSPGRSGVTGETQYF. The full variable domain, its missing parts supplied by reference TRBV7-9 and TRBJ2-5, is DTGVSQNPRHKITKRGQNVTFRCDPISEHNRLYWYRQTLGQGPEFLTYFQNEAQLEKSRLLSDRFSAERPKGSFSTLEIQRTEQGDSAMYLCASSPGRSGVTGETQYFGPGTRLLVL.

J is TRBJ2-7 and V is TRBV28, with 7 nucleotides matching TRBD2. Germline-derived CDR1 and CDR2 are MDHEN and SYDVKM. With V trimmed by 6 bases and J by 3 bases, 2 bases remained unmatched. CDR3 length: 12 amino acids. The DNA for the CDR3 is TGTGCCAGCAGGGCTAGCGGCTACGAGCAGTACTTC. The encoded protein is CASRASGYEQYF. The whole variable domain, filled in from reference TRBV28 and TRBJ2-7, reads DVKVTQSSRYLVKRTGEKVFLECVQDMDHENMFWYRQDPGLGLRLIYFSYDVKMKEKGDIPEGYSVSREKKERFSLILESASTNQTSMYLCASRASGYEQYFGPGTRLTVT.